The 25 T cell receptor beta chains below all came from one sample that was sequenced in a study of T cells after yellow fever vaccination. TCRdb analysed the 5' RACE reads with MiXCR anew, one entry per CDR3 protein. The repertoire holds 150,000 to 200,000 distinct CDR3 sequences, with approximately 9.9% as singletons. The sample consisted of CD8+ T cells sorted from PBMCs, taken 45 days after the yellow fever booster vaccination. The receptors here all came from a man aged 18 to 29 who received the YFV17D yellow fever vaccine.

The gene calls are TRBV15 and TRBJ2-7, with 10 positions matching TRBD1. The CDR3 sequence is 15 residues long. The junction had 7 bases not matched to a gene; V was cut back by 3 bases and J by 5 bases. CDR1 is LNHNV and CDR2 is YYDKDF in the germline V gene (reference sequence). The CDR3 DNA is TGTGCCACCAGCAGGCCCGACAGGGGGCTGGACGAGCAGTACTTC. It specifies CATSRPDRGLDEQYF.

This clonotype has more than one count but fewer than ten. The chain is built from TRBV3-1 and TRBJ2-7, with D uncertain. Trimming took 1 base from V and 7 from J, leaving 8 bases between them. This CDR3 is built from 12 residues. CDR1 is LGHDT and CDR2 is YNNKEL in the germline V gene (reference sequence). In nucleotides, the CDR3 is TGTGCCAGCAGCCAAGGGCGTTCGGAGCAGTACTTC. Translating it yields CASSQGRSEQYF.

The V call is TRBV11-2, the J call TRBJ2-4; D uncertain. Trimming cost V 1 base and J 1 base, with 14 bases left between them. Germline V gives CDR1 SGHAT, CDR2 FQNNGV. There are 17 residues in the CDR3. CDR3 amino acids: CASSLGSPAVAKNIQYF. CDR3 nucleotides: TGTGCCAGCAGCTTAGGAAGCCCCGCCGTGGCCAAAAACATTCAGTACTTC.

This clonotype was recorded many times. The J gene is TRBJ2-1, the V gene TRBV12-3 or TRBV12-4, with 8 bases lining up with TRBD2. The CDR3 spans 15 residues. V shed 7 bases and J 0 bases; nucleotides not matched to a gene: 5. CDR3: CASTSGGGSYNEQFF. In DNA form, the CDR3 reads TGTGCCAGCACCTCGGGAGGGGGCTCCTACAATGAGCAGTTCTTC.

The chain links TRBV4-3 to TRBJ1-2, with TRBD1 matching 8 bases. Trimming at V came to 4 bases and at J to 8 bases, leaving 12 bases not matched to a gene. Germline CDR1 is LGHNA and CDR2 is YSLEER. The CDR3 sequence is 15 residues long. The CDR3 sequence is CASSPLLQGGEGYTF. The CDR3 region has the DNA TGCGCCAGCAGCCCACTACTACAGGGGGGGGAAGGCTACACCTTC.

This clonotype was recorded many times. The CDR3 DNA sequence: TGCGCCAGCAGCCAAGGAACTAGCGGGGGTCACAATGAGCAGTTCTTC. Protein sequence: CASSQGTSGGHNEQFF. The chain employs TRBV4-3 and TRBJ2-1; 11 bases match TRBD2. V dropped 1 base and J dropped 5; count of bases not matched to a gene: 4. CDR1 and CDR2 (germline): LGHNA, YSLEER. The length of the CDR3 is 16 residues.

The chain is built from TRBV25-1 and TRBJ1-4; 7 positions agree with TRBD1. The junction had 3 bases not matched to a gene; V was cut back by 9 bases and J by 5 bases. The germline gives CDR1 MGHDK, CDR2 SYGVNS. This CDR3 region has 12 residues. This CDR3 reads CASNRGNEKLFF. The CDR3 DNA is TGTGCCAGTAACAGGGGAAATGAAAAACTGTTTTTT.

V and J are TRBV12-3 or TRBV12-4 and TRBJ2-3; 11 nucleotides align to TRBD1. V shed 2 bases, J shed 3 bases, and the junction held 10 bases outside the gene matches. This CDR3 comprises 18 residues. For the CDR3, the DNA is TGTGCCAGCAGTTTACCCGAGGCCGGGACAGGGGGTACAGATACGCAGTATTTT. Amino acids: CASSLPEAGTGGTDTQYF.

This clonotype was counted a few times. J is TRBJ2-2 and V is TRBV4-3; 7 bases map to TRBD2. V shed 0 bases, J shed 3 bases, and the junction held 4 bases outside the gene matches. Germline CDR1 and CDR2: LGHNA and YSLEER. The CDR3 runs to 16 residues. This CDR3 is CASSQDRAGDTGELFF. The CDR3 region has the DNA TGCGCCAGCAGCCAAGATCGTGCGGGGGACACCGGGGAGCTGTTTTTT.

A few counts support this clonotype. This chain connects TRBV7-9 to TRBJ2-3; D not resolved. Germline CDR1 reads SEHNR; CDR2 reads FQNEAQ (reference sequence). V shed 5 bases and J shed 6 bases, with 12 bases lying between them. The CDR3 has 13 amino acids. Here the CDR3 DNA reads TGTGCCAGCAGCCCCCCCGAACGGGATACGCAGTATTTT. Translation: CASSPPERDTQYF.

The chain couples TRBV7-6 to TRBJ1-5, with a weak D call TRBD1 (5 bases). The V end lost 3 bases, the J end lost 5 bases, and 8 bases lay between the germline ends. CDR1 is SGHVS and CDR2 is FNYEAQ in the germline V gene. This CDR3 has 13 amino acids. CDR3 in amino acids: CASSLQGDQPQHF. In DNA, the CDR3 is TGTGCCAGCAGCTTGCAGGGTGATCAGCCCCAGCATTTT.

In this sample, this clonotype turned up many times. The CDR3 coding sequence is TGTGCCAGCAACGGTGCCAAAAACATTCAGTACTTC. Translation gives CASNGAKNIQYF. J is TRBJ2-4 and V is TRBV11-2; D is undetermined. CDR3 length: 12 amino acids. Per germline, CDR1 SGHAT and CDR2 FQNNGV. Trimming left V 7 bases short and J 1 base short, with 5 bases between.

There are a few counts of this clonotype. The DNA for the CDR3 is TGTGCCAGCATCCTAAGCGGGGCCTATGGCTACACCTTC. Translated, it gives CASILSGAYGYTF. V usage is TRBV28 and J usage is TRBJ1-2; the D gene is possibly TRBD1 (5 bases). The CDR3 runs to 13 residues. Germline CDR1 reads MDHEN; CDR2 reads SYDVKM. V lost 7 bases and J 4 bases, leaving 13 bases between the germline ends.

The genes are TRBV7-8 and TRBJ2-2; TRBD1 aligns across 8 bases. This CDR3 is built from 17 residues. V was pared by 0 bases and J by 4 bases, with 7 bases of the junction left unmatched. Germline CDR1 is SGHVS and CDR2 is FQNEAQ. The CDR3 protein is CASSLARRTGRTGELFF. Written as DNA, the CDR3 is TGTGCCAGCAGCTTAGCGCGTAGGACAGGGCGCACCGGGGAGCTGTTTTTT.

The gene calls are TRBV6-5 and TRBJ2-3; tentatively, D is TRBD2 (6 bases). Germline CDR1 MNHEY, CDR2 SVGAGI. V was cut by 7 bases and J by 2 bases, with 10 bases left in between. This CDR3 has 13 amino acids. The CDR3 sequence: CASKEGYTDTQYF. CDR3 nucleotides: TGTGCCAGCAAGGAGGGGTACACAGATACGCAGTATTTT.

This chain joins TRBV28 and TRBJ2-7, with D possibly matching TRBD2 (10 bases). Trimming removed 6 bases at V and 0 bases at J, with 39 bases between. CDR3 length: 23 residues. Germline assignment: CDR1 MDHEN and CDR2 SYDVKM. CDR3 in amino acids: CASRPISRDRAGGSSGSSYEQYV. The CDR3 region has the DNA TGTGCCAGCAGACCTATTTCCCGGGACAGGGCCGGGGGCTCTAGCGGGAGCTCCTACGAGCAGTACGTC.

The chain links TRBV6-5 to TRBJ2-3, with TRBD2 matching over 8 bases. The CDR3 has 15 amino acids. Germline assignment: CDR1 MNHEY and CDR2 SVGAGI. With V trimmed by 2 bases and J by 5 bases, 6 bases remained unmatched. This CDR3 is CASSYGTGGQDTQYF. The CDR3 nucleotides read TGTGCCAGCAGTTACGGTACGGGGGGGCAAGATACGCAGTATTTT.

This chain joins TRBV5-6 and TRBJ2-1; 13 positions match TRBD2. CDR3 length equals 15 residues. Per the germline V gene, CDR1 is SGHDT and CDR2 is YYEEEE. J was trimmed by 16 bases and V by 2 bases; bases with no gene match: 12. CDR3 DNA: TGTGCCAGCAGCTTACTAGCGGGGGGGCCGTTGTTCTTTTTCTTC. This codes for CASSLLAGGPLFFFF.

This clonotype showed up just a few times. The chain has TRBV7-6 and TRBJ2-1; 8 bases map to TRBD2. The CDR3 has 16 residues. Germline V CDR1 and CDR2: SGHVS, FNYEAQ. J gave up 6 bases and V 4 bases, and 11 bases lay outside the gene matches. The CDR3 nucleotides read TGTGCCAGCAGCTACGTAGGGCGGGGGGCAGTCAATGAGCAGTTCTTC. It codes for CASSYVGRGAVNEQFF.

This sequence joins TRBV29-1 and TRBJ1-1, with TRBD1 matching over 7 bases. Germline V gene sequence: CDR1 SQVTM, CDR2 ANQGSEA. With V trimmed by 7 bases and J by 0 bases, 14 bases remained unmatched. The CDR3 loop spans 16 amino acids. Written as DNA, the CDR3 is TGCAGCGCAAGGGGGGCGATGGGACAGATGAACACTGAAGCTTTCTTT. This translates into CSARGAMGQMNTEAFF.

In this sample, this clonotype turned up many times. The chain employs TRBV6-4 and TRBJ2-2; D not certain. Germline CDR1 and CDR2: MRHNA and SNTAGT. CDR3 length: 13 amino acids. With 2 bases removed from V and 5 bases from J, the gap between germline ends came to 6 bases. CDR3 in amino acids: CASSDGETGELFF. DNA of the CDR3: TGTGCCAGCAGTGACGGGGAAACCGGGGAGCTGTTTTTT.

This rearrangement joins TRBV11-1 to TRBJ2-7; D tentatively reads TRBD1 or TRBD2 (5 bases each). The germline gives CDR1 SGHAT, CDR2 FQDESV (reference sequence). The CDR3 extends over 15 amino acids. The V end was cut by 5 bases, the J end by 1 base, with 15 bases between. The CDR3 protein is CASSMAGTASYEQYF. The CDR3 nucleotides are TGTGCCAGCAGCATGGCCGGGACCGCGTCCTACGAGCAGTACTTC.

The chain has TRBV9 and TRBJ2-3; D unclear. There are 11 residues in the CDR3. The germline V gene has CDR1 SGDLS and CDR2 YYNGEE. Trimming took 7 bases from V and 6 from J, leaving 9 bases between them. The CDR3 reads CASGPRDTQYF. CDR3 DNA: TGTGCCAGCGGCCCCCGGGATACGCAGTATTTT.

The chain is built from TRBV27 and TRBJ2-7; TRBD1 matches 7 bases. The V gene's germline CDR1 is MNHEY and CDR2 SMNVEV (reference sequence). J gave up 4 bases and V 6 bases, and 12 bases lay outside the gene matches. This CDR3 has 15 amino acids. The CDR3 sequence is CASSPRGQLGYEQYV. The CDR3 DNA sequence: TGTGCCAGCAGCCCGAGGGGACAGTTAGGTTACGAGCAGTACGTC.

This clonotype has a handful of counts. The J gene is TRBJ2-7, the V gene TRBV11-1, with 11 positions matching TRBD1. The J segment lost 5 bases and the V segment lost 0 bases, leaving 3 bases of the junction unmatched. The germline V gene encodes CDR1 SGHAT and CDR2 FQDESV (reference sequence). There are 15 residues in the CDR3. The CDR3 coding sequence is TGTGCCAGCAGCTTAGCGGACAGGGGGCTGCACGAGCAGTACGTC. Translated: CASSLADRGLHEQYV.